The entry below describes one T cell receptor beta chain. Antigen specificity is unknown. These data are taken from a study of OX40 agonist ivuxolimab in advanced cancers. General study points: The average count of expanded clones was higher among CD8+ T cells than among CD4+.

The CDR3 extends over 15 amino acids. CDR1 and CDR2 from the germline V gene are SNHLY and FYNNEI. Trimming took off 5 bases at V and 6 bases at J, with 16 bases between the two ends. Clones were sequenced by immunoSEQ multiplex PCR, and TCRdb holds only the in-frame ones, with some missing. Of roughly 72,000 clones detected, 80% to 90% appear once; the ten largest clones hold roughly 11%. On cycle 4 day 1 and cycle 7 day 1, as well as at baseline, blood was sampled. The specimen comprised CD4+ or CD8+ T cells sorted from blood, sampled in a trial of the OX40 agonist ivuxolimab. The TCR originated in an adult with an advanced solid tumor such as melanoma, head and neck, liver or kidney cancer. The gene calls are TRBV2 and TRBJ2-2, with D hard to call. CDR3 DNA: TGTGCCAGCAGTTCGGAAAGTGGAAAGGCCGGGGAGCTGTTTTTT. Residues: CASSSESGKAGELFF.